The 15 T cell receptor beta chains given below trace back to one sample, sequenced in a study of T cells in localized non-small cell lung cancer. Profiled with immunoSEQ multiplex PCR; TCRdb holds only in-frame clones, not every one. The sample includes about 4,000 clones, 25% to 30% seen only once; the top ten take 13%. The sample consisted of lung tumor tissue, taken before any cancer treatment. These receptors all stem from a man aged 40 to 70 with stage II lung adenocarcinoma.

Judged by abundance, this clone is medium-sized (0.01 to 0.1%). J is TRBJ1-4 and V is TRBV6-8; 7 bases fit TRBD1. This CDR3 is 13 amino acids long. J gave up 7 bases and V 5 bases, and 4 bases lay outside the gene matches. Germline V gene data show CDR1 as MNHGY and CDR2 as SAAAGT. The CDR3 coding sequence is TGTGCCAGCAGTAGGGACAGACGTGAAAAACTGTTTTTT. Its protein product is CASSRDRREKLFF.

The rearrangement links TRBV6-1 to TRBJ1-2, with D tentatively TRBD1 (5 bases). The CDR3 length is 13 residues. Germline CDR1 is MNHNS and CDR2 is SASEGT. Trimming shortened V by 1 base and J by 4 bases, and 7 bases separated the two germline ends. The CDR3 DNA sequence: TGTGCCAGCAGTGAAGGGCAGGGCTATGGCTACACCTTC. Its translation is CASSEGQGYGYTF.

The chain couples TRBV28 to TRBJ2-1, with 11 bases that match TRBD1. This CDR3 contains 14 residues. V dropped 7 bases and J dropped 4; count of bases not matched to a gene: 3. Germline assignment: CDR1 MDHEN and CDR2 SYDVKM. Here the CDR3 reads CASMGQGGYNEQFF. CDR3 sequence (DNA): TGTGCCAGCATGGGACAGGGGGGTTACAATGAGCAGTTCTTC. Using reference TRBV28 and TRBJ2-1 for the parts outside the CDR3, the full variable domain is DVKVTQSSRYLVKRTGEKVFLECVQDMDHENMFWYRQDPGLGLRLIYFSYDVKMKEKGDIPEGYSVSREKKERFSLILESASTNQTSMYLCASMGQGGYNEQFFGPGTRLTVL.

This clone has at least ten counts. This chain joins TRBV11-3 and TRBJ1-1, with TRBD1 identical over 11 bases. Trimming removed 7 bases from V and 4 bases from J; junction bases left unmatched: 5. Germline V gene sequence: CDR1 SGHNT, CDR2 YENEEA. The length of the CDR3 is 14 residues. The CDR3 DNA reads TGTGCCAGCACCGTGGACAGGGGGCTCACTGAAGCTTTCTTT. Translating it yields CASTVDRGLTEAFF.

This clone was found a few times. The chain has TRBV5-1 and TRBJ1-2, with D tentatively TRBD1 (5 bases). This CDR3 is 16 amino acids long. Trimming left V 1 base short and J 1 base short, with 14 bases between. From germline, CDR1 is SGHRS and CDR2 YFSETQ. The CDR3 loop is CASSLNKDGGNYGYTF. Here the CDR3 DNA reads TGCGCCAGCAGCTTGAATAAGGACGGGGGTAACTATGGCTACACCTTC.

The table lists this clone with a few counts. The chain is built from TRBV19 and TRBJ2-7; D is possibly TRBD2 (6 bases). In germline, CDR1 is LNHDA, CDR2 SQIVND (reference sequence). This CDR3 region has 13 residues. V was trimmed by 5 bases and J by 5 bases, leaving 13 bases between them. The CDR3 coding sequence is TGTGCCAGTAGTTACCGGCCGGGGGACGAGCAGTACTTC. This gives the protein CASSYRPGDEQYF.

This clone was observed a handful of times. J is TRBJ1-5 and V is TRBV18; D possibly corresponds to TRBD1 (5 bases). The ends were cut back, 4 bases at V and 0 bases at J, with 7 bases in the middle. The CDR3 consists of 14 residues. Germline-derived CDR1 and CDR2 are KGHSH and LQKENI. The CDR3 loop reads CASSLGDSNQPQHF. DNA for the CDR3: TGTGCCAGCTCACTAGGGGATAGCAATCAGCCCCAGCATTTT.

The chain joins TRBV15 to TRBJ2-1; TRBD2 matches 7 bases. The J segment lost 2 bases and the V segment lost 1 base, leaving 2 bases of the junction unmatched. Germline CDR1 LNHNV, CDR2 YYDKDF (reference sequence). The CDR3 totals 15 residues. The CDR3 loop is CATSRGGGAYNEQFF. CDR3 DNA: TGTGCCACCAGCAGAGGTGGGGGGGCCTACAATGAGCAGTTCTTC.

J is TRBJ2-7 and V is TRBV11-3; 10 nucleotides match TRBD1. The CDR3 runs to 14 residues. V shed 3 bases, J shed 6 bases, and the junction held 5 bases outside the gene matches. Per the germline V gene, CDR1 is SGHNT and CDR2 is YENEEA. In DNA form, the CDR3 reads TGTGCCAGCAGCTTGGGGGACAGGGGCAGCGAGCAGTACGTC. It codes for CASSLGDRGSEQYV.

The chain has TRBV19 and TRBJ2-2; unclear D gene. Germline V gene data show CDR1 as LNHDA and CDR2 as SQIVND (reference sequence). V was clipped by 5 bases and J by 0 bases, with 10 bases between them. The CDR3 has 15 residues. CDR3 DNA sequence: TGTGCCAGTAGTGCTGGACGGGCGAACACCGGGGAGCTGTTTTTT. This codes for CASSAGRANTGELFF.

The chain recombines TRBV9 with TRBJ2-1; D is perhaps TRBD1 (6 bases). Germline V lookup: CDR1 SGDLS, CDR2 YYNGEE. V lost 2 bases and J lost 3, with 9 bases in between. The CDR3 is made up of 14 amino acids. The CDR3 DNA is TGTGCCAGCAGCGTTACGGACAGCTACAATGAGCAGTTCTTC. Translating it yields CASSVTDSYNEQFF.

The CDR3 reads CAWRPIRGSGANVLTF. The CDR3 DNA reads as TGTGCCTGGAGGCCTATTCGGGGCTCTGGGGCCAACGTCCTGACTTTC. The rearrangement links TRBV30 to TRBJ2-6; tentative D call: TRBD2 (5 bases). Trimming took off 3 bases at V and 0 bases at J, with 12 bases between the two ends. Per the germline V gene, CDR1 is GTSNPN and CDR2 is SVGIG (reference sequence). CDR3 length: 16 residues.

The CDR3 bases are TGCAGCGTGTCCGGACAGGGGGCTTCTGGAAACACCATATATTTT. This sequence encodes CSVSGQGASGNTIYF. The rearrangement uses TRBV29-1 and TRBJ1-3, with 11 bases identical to TRBD1. The V gene's germline CDR1 is SQVTM and CDR2 ANQGSEA. This CDR3 comprises 15 residues. With 6 bases clipped from V and 1 base from J, the junction kept 5 bases outside the gene matches.

Judged by abundance, this clone is medium-sized (0.01 to 0.1%). The genes are TRBV9 and TRBJ1-1, with D unclear. The germline gives CDR1 SGDLS, CDR2 YYNGEE. Trimming pared 5 bases from V and 3 bases from J, leaving 11 bases between. This CDR3 region has 13 residues. The CDR3: CASSAEPYTEAFF. The DNA of the CDR3 is TGTGCCAGCAGTGCGGAGCCCTACACTGAAGCTTTCTTT.

This sequence joins TRBV5-1 and TRBJ2-3, with 14 positions matching TRBD2. Germline trimming cut 4 bases from V and 12 bases from J; bases unmatched to any gene: 10. CDR3 length: 15 residues. Germline-derived CDR1 and CDR2 are SGHRS and YFSETQ. The CDR3 loop reads CASSKSTSGGAAQYF. The CDR3 nucleotides are TGCGCCAGCAGCAAGTCGACTAGCGGGGGGGCCGCCCAGTATTTT.